One and the same sample provided the 14 T cell receptor beta chains below, sequenced in a study of cytomegalovirus exposure and HLA in healthy donors. Profiling relied on immunoSEQ multiplex PCR, and the TCRdb table lists in-frame clones only, not all of them. The sample records 150,000 or so clones, 80% to 90% being singletons. The source material was PBMCs. The source of these receptors is a man between 18 and 29 years old in good health and CMV-seropositive.

The chain links TRBV7-8 to TRBJ1-4; 10 bases are shared with TRBD1. Germline values: CDR1 SGHVS, CDR2 FQNEAQ. This CDR3 spans 17 amino acids. Losses at the gene ends were 6 bases for V and 8 bases for J; bases not matched to a gene: 15. CDR3 protein: CASRRTPGTGDWEKLFF. Here the CDR3 DNA reads TGTGCCAGCAGGAGGACCCCCGGGACAGGGGATTGGGAAAAACTGTTTTTT.

CDR3 bases: TGTGCCAGCAGCTTAAGTAAACTAGCGGGGGGGAATGAGCAGTTCTTC. Protein: CASSLSKLAGGNEQFF. The chain couples TRBV11-3 to TRBJ2-1; 13 bases match TRBD2. The CDR3 consists of 16 residues. Trimming at V came to 2 bases and at J to 7 bases, leaving 5 bases not matched to a gene. Per the germline V gene, CDR1 is SGHNT and CDR2 is YENEEA.

The rearrangement joins TRBV5-8 to TRBJ1-1, with 7 bases fitting TRBD1. Germline V gene sequence: CDR1 SGHTS, CDR2 YDEGEE. The CDR3 has 15 residues. The V gene end was trimmed by 1 base and the J gene end by 0 bases; junction bases not matched to a gene: 3. The CDR3 protein is CASSLLDRVNTEAFF. The CDR3 coding sequence is TGTGCCAGCAGCTTGCTAGACAGGGTGAACACTGAAGCTTTCTTT.

This chain links TRBV9 with TRBJ1-6, with 8 bases aligning to TRBD1. The CDR3 totals 14 residues. Germline CDR1 reads SGDLS; CDR2 reads YYNGEE. V gave up 4 bases and J gave up 7 bases; unmatched junction bases: 4. In DNA, the CDR3 is TGTGCCAGCAGCCTGGACAGGGTGAATTCACCCCTCCACTTT. It yields the protein CASSLDRVNSPLHF.

The CDR3 spells CASSSRTGGYTF. CDR3 DNA: TGTGCCAGCAGTTCCAGGACAGGAGGCTACACCTTC. The gene calls are TRBV2 and TRBJ1-2; the match to TRBD1 covers 7 bases. This CDR3 contains 12 residues. Trimming removed 5 bases from V and 8 bases from J; junction bases left unmatched: 5. Germline V lookup: CDR1 SNHLY, CDR2 FYNNEI.

The rearrangement uses TRBV14 and TRBJ1-2; 8 nucleotides line up with TRBD1. This CDR3 contains 15 residues. The germline V gene has CDR1 SGHDN and CDR2 FVKESK. V lost 5 bases to trimming and J lost 4 bases; unmatched junction nucleotides: 9. The CDR3 sequence is CASSTRTGLFYGYTF. CDR3 DNA: TGTGCCAGCAGCACCCGGACAGGGCTGTTCTATGGCTACACCTTC.

The chain couples TRBV5-1 to TRBJ2-2, with 7 bases that match TRBD2. In germline, CDR1 is SGHRS, CDR2 YFSETQ. The length of the CDR3 is 16 residues. Trimming cost V 4 bases and J 4 bases; bases outside gene matches: 10. CDR3 protein: CASSPRGGSGTGELFF. The DNA for the CDR3 is TGCGCCAGCAGCCCCCGGGGAGGGAGTGGCACCGGGGAGCTGTTTTTT.

This chain uses TRBV7-9 with TRBJ1-1, with a weak D call TRBD1 (6 bases). The CDR3 has 15 amino acids. Germline V gene sequence: CDR1 SEHNR, CDR2 FQNEAQ (reference sequence). The V end lost 5 bases, the J end lost 1 base, and 14 bases lay between the germline ends. Here the CDR3 DNA reads TGTGCCAGCAGCCCGATACAGGGATCGAACACTGAAGCTTTCTTT. Its protein is CASSPIQGSNTEAFF.

The table lists this clone with a count of one. The chain uses TRBV5-1 and TRBJ2-1, with 8 bases that match TRBD2. V shed 3 bases, J shed 4 bases, and the junction held 9 bases outside the gene matches. The CDR3 spans 16 residues. Germline V lookup: CDR1 SGHRS, CDR2 YFSETQ. CDR3 residues: CASSSQPGTRYNEQFF. CDR3 DNA sequence: TGCGCCAGCAGCTCGCAACCCGGGACTAGGTACAATGAGCAGTTCTTC. The entire variable domain, with the rest obtained from reference TRBV5-1 and TRBJ2-1, is as follows: KAGVTQTPRYLIKTRGQQVTLSCSPISGHRSVSWYQQTPGQGLQFLFEYFSETQRNKGNFPGRFSGRQFSNSRSEMNVSTLELGDSALYLCASSSQPGTRYNEQFFGPGTRLTVL.

This clone was picked up one time. V usage is TRBV19 and J usage is TRBJ1-2; 9 bases agree with TRBD1. After removal of 9 bases from V and 3 bases from J, the junction contained 11 bases not matched to a gene. Germline CDR1 and CDR2: LNHDA and SQIVND (reference sequence). The length of the CDR3 is 15 residues. The CDR3, as DNA: TGTGCCAGCCGGGACAGGGAAGTATATGACTATGGCTACACCTTC. This sequence encodes CASRDREVYDYGYTF.

This sequence joins TRBV27 and TRBJ1-5, with D possibly TRBD1 on 5 matching bases. Germline V gene sequence: CDR1 MNHEY, CDR2 SMNVEV (reference sequence). V lost 6 bases and J 1 base, leaving 10 bases between the germline ends. The CDR3 consists of 14 residues. CDR3 nucleotides: TGTGCCAGCAGCCCAGGACAAAGCAATCAGCCCCAGCATTTT. Protein product: CASSPGQSNQPQHF.

This sequence joins TRBV19 and TRBJ2-3; 7 bases agree with TRBD2. Germline assignment: CDR1 LNHDA and CDR2 SQIVND (reference sequence). V was clipped by 1 base and J by 4 bases; unmatched bases: 11. The CDR3 sequence is 17 residues long. The CDR3: CASSIGRLAPFSDTQYF. CDR3 coding DNA: TGTGCCAGTAGTATAGGTCGACTAGCCCCGTTCTCAGATACGCAGTATTTT. The whole variable domain, remainder taken from reference TRBV19 and TRBJ2-3, is DGGITQSPKYLFRKEGQNVTLSCEQNLNHDAMYWYRQDPGQGLRLIYYSQIVNDFQKGDIAEGYSVSREKKESFPLTVTSAQKNPTAFYLCASSIGRLAPFSDTQYFGPGTRLTVL.

This chain links TRBV5-4 with TRBJ2-7, with 9 bases aligning to TRBD1. Per germline, CDR1 SGHNT and CDR2 YYREEE (reference sequence). The ends lost 4 bases at V and 5 bases at J; junction bases unmatched: 10. The length of the CDR3 is 15 residues. The CDR3 region is CASSGGDRATDEQYF. The CDR3 coding sequence is TGTGCCAGCAGCGGGGGGGACAGGGCGACAGACGAGCAGTACTTC.

The chain joins TRBV6-5 to TRBJ1-5, with TRBD1 identical over 11 bases. CDR1 is MNHEY, CDR2 SVGAGI, per germline. The CDR3 extends over 15 amino acids. The V segment lost 6 bases and the J segment 4 bases; nucleotides outside the gene matches: 5. CDR3 nucleotide sequence: TGTGCCAGCAGACGGGACAGGGGGGCGAATCAGCCCCAGCATTTT. This sequence encodes CASRRDRGANQPQHF.